Described below is a single T cell receptor (beta chain) sequence and its context. Its antigen is not known. The time point here: week 23, last vaccination. In the vaccine, a single dose held 300 ug of the mutant IDH1 20-mer peptide, along with topical imiquimod. The astrocytomas were IDH1-mutant, ATRX-negative, and WHO grade 3 or 4. The sample is drawn from a study of a mutant IDH1 vaccine in newly diagnosed glioma. Study context: Vaccination was launched 4-6 weeks after radiotherapy alone, or with temozolomide cycles. Patients were pretreated with radiotherapy, temozolomide, or both, mostly both. Study observations and caveats: Among all patients, vaccine-induced immune responses occurred in 80% to 95%.

This CDR3 has 18 residues. Looked up from germline, CDR1 is SGDLS and CDR2 is YYNGEE. The trim removed 0 bases at V and 7 bases at J, leaving 13 bases unmatched. Assay used: immunoSEQ multiplex PCR; TCRdb lists only in-frame clones, some missing. This repertoire shows tens of thousands of clones, 80% found once; its top ten account for 6.2%. The sequence was collected from a man aged 40-55 years with glioma. The source material was PBMCs, sampled from a glioma patient whose treatment included an IDH1 peptide vaccine. J is TRBJ2-1 and V is TRBV9; 10 bases are a match to TRBD2. CDR3 coding DNA: TGTGCCAGCAGCGTAGCTGTGGGTGGGACTAGCGTAAAAAATGAGCAGTTCTTC. Its protein product is CASSVAVGGTSVKNEQFF.